Below, one T cell receptor beta chain is given with its context. Antigen: not known. The sample comes from a study of T cell responses to AZD1222 COVID-19 vaccine. Study findings and constraints: Most donors were white British and more were female, and clonal diversity was possibly underestimated. The study found vaccine-associated CD4 TCRs spanning spike, dominant at 160-218 and 743-854. Receipt of two AZD1222 doses was followed by a rise in Spike-specific TCR breadth and depth.

TCRdb keeps only in-frame clones here, not all; method: immunoSEQ multiplex PCR. Of about 140,000 clones in the sample, roughly 91% were seen once. Some second doses came at about 4 weeks and others at about 12 weeks; these were pooled. The clonotype comes from an adult who received the AZD1222 COVID-19 vaccine. Here the sequenced sample was peripheral blood, taken 28 days after the second AZD1222 dose.

For the CDR3, the DNA is TGTGCCAGCAGCCACGGACAGGGTACCGGGGAGCTGTTTTTT. Amino acid sequence: CASSHGQGTGELFF. The J gene is TRBJ2-2, the V gene TRBV3-1 (or the pseudogene TRBV3-2); TRBD1 aligns across 8 bases. CDR1 is LGHDT and CDR2 is YNNKEL in the germline V gene (reference sequence). The ends lost 3 bases at V and 5 bases at J; junction bases unmatched: 2. The CDR3 consists of 14 residues.